This T cell receptor (beta chain) is from a study of regulatory T cells in long-lasting Graves disease. Findings and caveats of the study: Persistent disease was associated with favored TRBV28 usage and with favored use of TRBJ1-2 and TRBJ2-5. The study found persistent patients shared more public clonotypes (over 2,500) than new patients (over 850).

According to the study, TCR beta libraries were built with iRepertoire HTBI primers and CDR3-region Arm-PCR. TCRdb re-called the multiplex PCR reads through MiXCR, storing one row per CDR3 protein. The table includes around 400,000 distinct CDR3 sequences, about 14% detected once. The time point is: newly diagnosed GD, antithyroid drugs for less than 3 months. Construction of the TCR library relied on RNA isolated from PBMCs. V was pared by 2 bases and J by 0 bases, with 7 bases between. CDR3 length equals 14 residues. Looked up from germline, CDR1 is SGHAT and CDR2 is FQNNGV. Note on this clonotype: Its antigen remains unidentified.

The sample consisted of peripheral blood mononuclear cells (PBMCs), taken at new diagnosis, from a patient treated with antithyroid drugs. This clonotype was sampled from a female donor with Graves disease. The chain is built from TRBV11-2 and TRBJ1-2, with no clear D. CDR3 nucleotides: TGTGCCAGCAGCTTAATTTCAGCTAACTATGGCTACACCTTC. This codes for CASSLISANYGYTF.